This is a list of T cell receptor beta chains from one sample in a study of CD8 T cell repertoires and HIV-1 epitope variants. Generated by immunoSEQ multiplex PCR, the TCRdb table keeps only in-frame clones and is missing some. In the table there are under 7,500 clones, about 65% of which are singletons. No antigen is known for these receptors. Input material: cultured CD8+ T cells derived from PBMCs. The receptor source for this set is a male donor with HIV. CDR3s include the opening cysteine and the closing phenylalanine or tryptophan. The order of the fields is V gene, D gene, clone size, J gene, CDR3 protein, CDR3 DNA. D genes are given only for firm matches. Not all rows give a size; the values are once, few, many and, for expanded clones, a class.

V: TRBV7-2; D: NA; size: NA; J: TRBJ1-2; CDR3: CASSPRVQADYGYTF; DNA: TGTGCCAGCAGCCCTCGGGTACAGGCCGACTATGGCTACACCTTC
V: TRBV28; D: NA; size: NA; J: TRBJ1-2; CDR3: CASSLRQQRYGYTF; DNA: TGTGCCAGCAGTCTCCGGCAGCAGCGATATGGCTACACCTTC
V: TRBV28; D: TRBD1; size: few; J: TRBJ2-7; CDR3: CASSSDRADEQYF; DNA: TGTGCCAGCAGTTCAGACAGGGCAGACGAGCAGTACTTC
V: TRBV28; D: NA; size: NA; J: TRBJ1-4; CDR3: CASSTPRGGNEKLFF; DNA: TGTGCCAGCAGCACCCCCCGAGGGGGTAATGAAAAACTGTTTTTT
V: TRBV2; D: TRBD2; size: NA; J: TRBJ2-1; CDR3: CASKTSVLSNEQFF; DNA: TGTGCCAGCAAGACTAGCGTGCTTTCCAATGAGCAGTTCTTC
V: TRBV28; D: NA; size: NA; J: TRBJ2-3; CDR3: CASSLSTSTDTQYF; DNA: TGTGCCAGCAGTTTATCGACTAGCACAGATACGCAGTATTTT
V: TRBV10-3; D: NA; size: few; J: TRBJ2-2; CDR3: CAISEVSLTGELFF; DNA: TGTGCCATCAGTGAGGTTAGCTTAACCGGGGAGCTGTTTTTT
V: TRBV10-1; D: TRBD2; size: NA; J: TRBJ2-7; CDR3: CASSESHLGLASYEQYF; DNA: TGCGCCAGCAGTGAGTCGCATCTGGGACTAGCCTCCTACGAGCAGTACTTC
V: TRBV9; D: NA; size: few; J: TRBJ2-1; CDR3: CASSVDMVSSYNEQFF; DNA: TGTGCCAGCAGCGTAGATATGGTGAGCTCCTACAATGAGCAGTTCTTC
V: TRBV9; D: NA; size: NA; J: TRBJ1-1; CDR3: CASSVGAGVNTEAFF; DNA: TGTGCCAGCAGCGTAGGCGCGGGGGTGAACACTGAAGCTTTCTTT
V: TRBV19; D: NA; size: NA; J: TRBJ1-1; CDR3: CASMGRGDTEAFF; DNA: TGTGCCAGTATGGGCAGGGGAGATACTGAAGCTTTCTTT
V: TRBV28; D: TRBD2; size: once; J: TRBJ2-2; CDR3: CASSLDREGPNTGELFF; DNA: TGTGCCAGCAGTTTAGACCGGGAGGGTCCGAACACCGGGGAGCTGTTTTTT
V: TRBV6-5; D: NA; size: NA; J: TRBJ2-7; CDR3: CASSYVDSSYEQYF; DNA: TGTGCCAGCAGTTACGTGGACAGCTCCTACGAGCAGTACTTC
V: TRBV19; D: TRBD2; size: NA; J: TRBJ2-1; CDR3: CASSIGSGGPYNEQFF; DNA: TGTGCCAGTAGTATAGGAAGCGGGGGACCCTACAATGAGCAGTTCTTC
V: TRBV28; D: NA; size: NA; J: TRBJ1-4; CDR3: CATKKTGYSNEKLFF; DNA: TGTGCCACTAAAAAAACAGGGTATTCTAATGAAAAACTGTTTTTT
V: TRBV2; D: TRBD2; size: few; J: TRBJ2-1; CDR3: CASKMTSGYNEQFF; DNA: TGTGCCAGCAAGATGACTAGCGGGTACAATGAGCAGTTCTTC
V: TRBV19; D: NA; size: NA; J: TRBJ2-3; CDR3: CASSILARADTQYF; DNA: TGTGCCAGTAGTATCCTGGCCAGGGCAGATACGCAGTATTTT
V: TRBV5-1; D: NA; size: few; J: TRBJ2-1; CDR3: CASSLDSYNEQFF; DNA: TGCGCCAGCAGCTTGGACAGTTACAATGAGCAGTTCTTC
V: TRBV27; D: NA; size: NA; J: TRBJ2-7; CDR3: CASSLQAGSSYEQYF; DNA: TGTGCCAGCAGTTTACAAGCCGGTAGCTCCTACGAGCAGTACTTC
V: TRBV15; D: NA; size: NA; J: TRBJ1-1; CDR3: CATSRDRGWWTEAFF; DNA: TGCGCCACCAGCAGAGACCGAGGGTGGTGGACTGAAGCTTTCTTT
V: TRBV13; D: NA; size: few; J: TRBJ1-6; CDR3: CASSFSTPGPLHF; DNA: TGTGCCAGCAGCTTTAGTACCCCAGGACCACTCCACTTT
V: TRBV7-2; D: NA; size: NA; J: TRBJ1-2; CDR3: CASSYRPRREAETNGYTF; DNA: TGTGCCAGCAGCTACCGTCCTCGCCGGGAGGCAGAGACTAATGGCTACACCTTC
V: TRBV5-6; D: NA; size: NA; J: TRBJ2-1; CDR3: CASQATVNEQFF; DNA: TGTGCCAGCCAGGCAACTGTGAATGAGCAGTTCTTC
V: TRBV30; D: NA; size: once; J: TRBJ1-4; CDR3: CAWRVEEKLFF; DNA: TGTGCCTGGAGGGTGGAGGAAAAACTGTTTTTT
V: TRBV28; D: TRBD2; size: NA; J: TRBJ2-7; CDR3: CASRRTSGRVYEQYF; DNA: TGTGCCAGCAGACGGACTAGCGGGAGGGTCTACGAGCAGTACTTC
V: TRBV29-1; D: NA; size: NA; J: TRBJ2-1; CDR3: CSVEDTESYNEQFF; DNA: TGCAGCGTTGAAGACACAGAATCCTACAATGAGCAGTTCTTC
V: TRBV7-8; D: TRBD1; size: NA; J: TRBJ1-1; CDR3: CASSLVATFLTGEDTEAFF; DNA: TGTGCCAGCAGCTTAGTCGCTACCTTTTTGACAGGGGAGGACACTGAAGCTTTCTTT
V: TRBV30; D: NA; size: NA; J: TRBJ1-2; CDR3: CAWTPLGADGYTF; DNA: TGTGCCTGGACCCCCTTAGGGGCCGATGGCTACACCTTC
V: TRBV6-5; D: NA; size: NA; J: TRBJ2-6; CDR3: CASSYTGSSGANVLTF; DNA: TGTGCCAGCAGTTACACAGGGAGCTCTGGGGCCAACGTCCTGACTTTC
V: TRBV4-3; D: NA; size: NA; J: TRBJ2-5; CDR3: CASSQDTLSKETQYF; DNA: TGCGCCAGCAGCCAAGACACACTGAGCAAAGAGACCCAGTACTTC
V: TRBV5-8; D: TRBD1; size: NA; J: TRBJ1-3; CDR3: CASRSPGQGGGSGNTIYF; DNA: TGTGCCAGCAGATCGCCGGGACAGGGAGGTGGCTCTGGAAACACCATATATTTT
V: TRBV7-9; D: NA; size: once; J: TRBJ2-4; CDR3: CASSSKDPSEDIQYF; DNA: TGTGCCAGCAGCTCCAAAGACCCGTCCGAGGACATTCAGTACTTC
V: TRBV27; D: NA; size: NA; J: TRBJ1-5; CDR3: CASSLSNQPQHF; DNA: TGTGCCAGCAGTCTTAGCAATCAGCCCCAGCATTTT